The 32 T cell receptor beta chains listed next were all sequenced from one sample in a study of cytomegalovirus exposure and HLA in healthy donors (dated by TCRdb to 2016 to 2017). Library creation used the immunoSEQ multiplex PCR assay. The multiplex PCR relied on a mix of 60 forward primers for TCR Vbeta segments and 13 reverse primers for TCR Jbeta segments. This immuneACCESS table, as held by TCRdb, lists in-frame sequences with V and J called but not all clones. Of the missing ones, under half trace to an unresolved V gene in checked studies; the others have no known cause. This sample gives roughly 80,000 clones in total; about 74% of them show up just once. Under 7.5% of the sample lies in the top ten. Sample: PBMCs. The source of these receptors is a woman aged 50 to 65 in good health and CMV-seropositive.

The V gene is TRBV9, the J gene TRBJ2-1, with 8 positions matching TRBD2. V was clipped by 0 bases and J by 2 bases; unmatched bases: 1. The germline CDR1 and CDR2 sequences are SGDLS and YYNGEE. This CDR3 comprises 15 residues. In nucleotides, the CDR3 is TGTGCCAGCAGCGTAGGAGCGGGAGCCTACAATGAGCAGTTCTTC. Protein product: CASSVGAGAYNEQFF.

The V call is TRBV27, the J call TRBJ2-2; 9 nucleotides match TRBD1. Germline lookup yields CDR1 MNHEY and CDR2 SMNVEV (reference sequence). This CDR3 is built from 19 residues. With 2 bases clipped from V and 3 bases from J, the junction kept 13 bases outside the gene matches. The CDR3 coding sequence is TGTGCCAGCAGTTTAAGGACAGGGGTAGGATGGGGGGACACCGGGGAGCTGTTTTTT. It yields the protein CASSLRTGVGWGDTGELFF.

The chain uses TRBV4-1 and TRBJ1-1, with no clear D. V gave up 0 bases and J gave up 4 bases, with 9 bases separating them. Per germline, CDR1 MGHRA and CDR2 YSYEKL. This CDR3 is 14 amino acids long. The CDR3 DNA follows: TGCGCCAGCAGCCAAGAGCTGGAGGGCACTGAAGCTTTCTTT. It codes for CASSQELEGTEAFF.

This clone occurred once. V usage is TRBV19 and J usage is TRBJ1-2, with 9 bases lining up with TRBD1. Germline lookup yields CDR1 LNHDA and CDR2 SQIVND (reference sequence). The CDR3 is 13 residues long. Trimming cost V 4 bases and J 7 bases; bases outside gene matches: 4. The CDR3 loop reads CASSRTGVFGYTF. DNA for the CDR3: TGTGCCAGTAGTAGGACAGGGGTGTTTGGCTACACCTTC.

J is TRBJ2-3 and V is TRBV18; TRBD2 might be the D (5 bases). The germline V and J ends were trimmed by 3 bases and 4 bases, with 14 bases remaining between them. Germline V gene sequence: CDR1 KGHSH, CDR2 LQKENI. The CDR3 has 15 residues. The CDR3 loop is CASSPQASSADTQYF. CDR3 in DNA: TGTGCCAGCTCACCGCAAGCTAGCTCTGCAGATACGCAGTATTTT.

The V gene is TRBV6-4, the J gene TRBJ2-2; 11 bases map to TRBD1. Germline CDR1 MRHNA, CDR2 SNTAGT. The CDR3 runs 16 residues. V lost 6 bases and J lost 4; bases outside the gene matches: 7. The chain's CDR3 is CASRGQGAPFTGELFF. The CDR3 region has the DNA TGTGCCAGCAGAGGACAGGGGGCACCATTCACCGGGGAGCTGTTTTTT.

The chain employs TRBV10-2 and TRBJ2-2; 11 bases align to TRBD2. The trim removed 3 bases at V and 5 bases at J, leaving 2 bases unmatched. The CDR3 covers 15 residues. Germline CDR1 WSHSY, CDR2 SAAADI. The CDR3 DNA sequence: TGCGCCAGCAGTGAAACTAGCGGGAGAACCGGGGAGCTGTTTTTT. As protein: CASSETSGRTGELFF.

The gene calls are TRBV9 and TRBJ2-3; 13 positions match TRBD2. This CDR3 has 16 amino acids. Germline V gene lookup returns CDR1 SGDLS and CDR2 YYNGEE. V shed 6 bases, J shed 2 bases, and the junction held 6 bases outside the gene matches. The CDR3 here is CASTLAGGQTTDTQYF. The CDR3 DNA is TGTGCCAGCACACTAGCGGGAGGGCAAACCACAGATACGCAGTATTTT.

The chain links TRBV7-6 to TRBJ2-7, with 10 bases lining up with TRBD2. The CDR3 has 14 amino acids. With 5 bases clipped from V and 3 bases from J, the junction kept 4 bases outside the gene matches. CDR1 SGHVS and CDR2 FNYEAQ come from the germline V gene. The CDR3 loop is CASSKASGSYEQYF. Here the CDR3 DNA reads TGTGCCAGCAGCAAAGCTAGCGGGAGCTACGAGCAGTACTTC.

V gene TRBV21-1 combines with J gene TRBJ2-3; the D call in the table, TRBD2, was not verified against the DNA. TRBV21-1 is recorded as a pseudogene. The CDR3 spans 15 residues. CDR3 region: CARSSSGRRTDTQYF. DNA of the CDR3: TGTGCTCGCAGCAGTAGCGGGAGGCGCACAGATACGCAGTATTTT.

The rearrangement uses TRBV7-9 and TRBJ2-3; no definite D call. The V gene's germline CDR1 is SEHNR and CDR2 FQNEAQ (reference sequence). The V and J ends lost 2 bases and 2 bases respectively, with 11 bases between them. CDR3 size: 15 residues. The CDR3 DNA reads TGTGCCAGCAGCTTAATACTATCTTCCACAGATACGCAGTATTTT. Amino acid sequence: CASSLILSSTDTQYF.

The chain uses TRBV6-6 and TRBJ1-3, with D unresolved. V lost 6 bases, J lost 4 bases, and 13 bases lay in between. The CDR3 contains 14 residues. Germline V CDR1 and CDR2: MNHNY, SVGAGI (reference sequence). CDR3 amino acids: CASRPGSLGNTIYF. As DNA, the CDR3 is TGTGCCAGCAGACCGGGGTCGCTAGGAAACACCATATATTTT.

V usage is TRBV25-1 and J usage is TRBJ2-7; 8 bases align to TRBD2. The CDR3 spans 14 residues. The germline V gene has CDR1 MGHDK and CDR2 SYGVNS. V lost 2 bases and J lost 5; bases outside the gene matches: 5. CDR3 bases: TGTGCCAGCAGTGAACCCGGGGGGGGCAACGAGCAGTACTTC. It codes for CASSEPGGGNEQYF.

The chain joins TRBV5-6 to TRBJ2-2; 7 bases are shared with TRBD1. CDR3 length equals 14 residues. The germline V gene has CDR1 SGHDT and CDR2 YYEEEE. Trimming removed 1 base from V and 5 bases from J; junction bases left unmatched: 2. As DNA, the CDR3 is TGTGCCAGCAGCTTGCAGGGGGATACCGGGGAGCTGTTTTTT. This codes for CASSLQGDTGELFF.

The gene calls are TRBV28 and TRBJ1-1; maybe TRBD1 (6 bases). Trimming took 4 bases from V and 1 from J, leaving 16 bases between them. CDR1 and CDR2 from the germline V gene are MDHEN and SYDVKM. The CDR3 is 16 residues long. The CDR3 is CASSSLGGRTNTEAFF. CDR3 DNA: TGTGCCAGCAGTTCATTGGGGGGGCGGACGAACACTGAAGCTTTCTTT.

The chain recombines TRBV5-8 with TRBJ2-1; TRBD2 matches 9 bases. The CDR3 runs 15 residues. After removal of 0 bases from V and 10 bases from J, the junction contained 8 bases not matched to a gene. CDR1 is SGHTS and CDR2 is YDEGEE in the germline V gene. The CDR3 nucleotides are TGTGCCAGCAGCTTGGGGCTAGCGGGACGACGCGAGCAGTTCTTC. This translates into CASSLGLAGRREQFF. Supplemented by reference TRBV5-8 and TRBJ2-1, the full variable domain reads EAGVTQSPTHLIKTRGQQATLRCSPISGHTSVYWYQQALGLGLQFLLWYDEGEERNRGNFPPRFSGRQFPNYSSELNVNALELEDSALYLCASSLGLAGRREQFFGPGTRLTVL.

The chain combines TRBV2 with TRBJ1-1; 10 positions match TRBD1. The CDR3 runs 13 residues. J gave up 10 bases and V 7 bases, and 9 bases lay outside the gene matches. Per germline, CDR1 SNHLY and CDR2 FYNNEI. The CDR3 spells CASISDRGHRAFF. The CDR3, as DNA: TGTGCCAGCATAAGCGACAGGGGGCACCGAGCTTTCTTT.

The chain recombines TRBV6-1 with TRBJ2-1; 12 bases align to TRBD2. Germline CDR1 reads MNHNS; CDR2 reads SASEGT. The CDR3 has 15 residues. V trimming: 8 bases; J trimming: 10 bases; junction bases outside the gene matches: 12. The CDR3 reads CASYQTSGRTREQFF. The DNA for the CDR3 is TGTGCCAGCTACCAGACTAGCGGGAGAACGCGGGAGCAGTTCTTC.

The V call is TRBV30, the J call TRBJ2-7, with D possibly matching TRBD1 (5 bases). V gave up 2 bases and J gave up 9 bases, with 11 bases separating them. Germline-derived CDR1 and CDR2 are GTSNPN and SVGIG (reference sequence). The CDR3 runs to 11 residues. CDR3 protein: CAWSPSTGQYF. In DNA form, the CDR3 reads TGTGCCTGGAGTCCCAGTACAGGGCAGTACTTC.

This clone was detected only once. The V gene is TRBV6-5, the J gene TRBJ1-3; D possibly corresponds to TRBD1 (5 bases). The V gene's germline CDR1 is MNHEY and CDR2 SVGAGI. CDR3 length: 13 residues. V lost 11 bases, J lost 5 bases, and 16 bases lay in between. CDR3 protein: CACGNTDRNTIYF. The CDR3 bases are TGTGCCTGTGGTAACACGGACAGAAACACCATATATTTT.

CDR3 sequence (DNA): TGTGCCAGCAGCCAAGAATGGGGCCGCAGAAACCTGTCGGCTTTCTTT. Translating it yields CASSQEWGRRNLSAFF. The chain has TRBV4-2 and TRBJ1-1, with D maybe TRBD1 (5 bases). The V end lost 0 bases, the J end lost 11 bases, and 22 bases lay between the germline ends. CDR1 LGHNA and CDR2 YNFKEQ come from the germline V gene. The CDR3 length is 16 residues.

With regard to this clone: One end of the junction varies from germline; a read error may be responsible. The sample holds other DNA sequences that translate to the same CDR3. V gene TRBV7-6 combines with J gene TRBJ1-5; D unclear. The CDR3 has 13 amino acids. Looked up from germline, CDR1 is SGHVS and CDR2 is FNYEAQ. For the CDR3, the DNA is TGTGCCAGCAGCCCGCGCCAGGATCAGCCCCAGCACTTT. Protein sequence: CASSPRQDQPQHF.

This clone has just a few counts. The V and J genes are TRBV29-1 and TRBJ2-7; 7 nucleotides line up with TRBD1. This CDR3 has 14 amino acids. Looked up from germline, CDR1 is SQVTM and CDR2 is ANQGSEA. V trimming: 3 bases; J trimming: 0 bases; junction bases outside the gene matches: 5. CDR3 in amino acids: CSVELRDSSYEQYF. CDR3 nucleotides: TGCAGCGTTGAGCTCCGGGACAGCTCCTACGAGCAGTACTTC.

The chain uses TRBV27 and TRBJ2-1; 11 positions agree with TRBD2. Germline assignment: CDR1 MNHEY and CDR2 SMNVEV (reference sequence). The V and J ends lost 6 bases and 7 bases, in that order; junction bases with no gene match: 11. This CDR3 comprises 16 residues. The DNA for the CDR3 is TGTGCCAGCAGGCCACTAGCGGGAGAGTTTCAGAATGAGCAGTTCTTC. Translated, it gives CASRPLAGEFQNEQFF.

The chain carries TRBV30 and TRBJ1-1; D gene uncertain. This CDR3 spans 14 amino acids. V gave up 0 bases and J gave up 2 bases, with 10 bases separating them. Germline-derived CDR1 and CDR2 are GTSNPN and SVGIG (reference sequence). The CDR3 sequence: CAWSVQGVNTEAFF. DNA for the CDR3: TGTGCCTGGAGTGTACAAGGAGTTAACACTGAAGCTTTCTTT.

In regard to this clone: The sample contains more than one DNA sequence encoding this CDR3. The CDR3 nucleotides are TGTGCCAGCAGTGCGGGGTTAAGCACAGATACGCAGTATTTT. This codes for CASSAGLSTDTQYF. This chain joins TRBV6-4 and TRBJ2-3; tentatively, D is TRBD2 (5 bases). CDR3 size: 14 residues. The germline V and J ends were trimmed by 4 bases and 0 bases, with 8 bases remaining between them. Per germline, CDR1 MRHNA and CDR2 SNTAGT.

V gene TRBV7-9 combines with J gene TRBJ1-4; 9 bases match TRBD1. The germline gives CDR1 SEHNR, CDR2 FQNEAQ (reference sequence). This CDR3 region has 15 residues. J lost 8 bases, V lost 5 bases, and 9 bases had no gene match. DNA for the CDR3: TGTGCCAGCAGCGTCCACCGGGACAGGGACGAAAAACTGTTTTTT. Residues: CASSVHRDRDEKLFF.

A few counts support this clone. The rearrangement links TRBV6-1 to TRBJ2-3, with 11 positions matching TRBD2. Germline CDR1 reads MNHNS; CDR2 reads SASEGT. V lost 6 bases, J lost 4 bases, and 6 bases stayed unmatched. This CDR3 region has 15 residues. CDR3 nucleotide sequence: TGTGCCAGCAGCGATACTAGCGGGAGCCCAGATACGCAGTATTTT. The encoded protein is CASSDTSGSPDTQYF.

The V gene is TRBV9, the J gene TRBJ2-1; TRBD2 matches at 11 bases. CDR1 and CDR2 from the germline V gene are SGDLS and YYNGEE. The CDR3 extends over 15 amino acids. V lost 2 bases to trimming and J lost 5 bases; unmatched junction nucleotides: 3. CDR3 sequence reads: CASSVSGRADNEQFF. The CDR3 DNA is TGTGCCAGCAGCGTTAGCGGGAGGGCCGACAATGAGCAGTTCTTC. Filled out from reference TRBV9 and TRBJ2-1, the complete variable domain reads DSGVTQTPKHLITATGQRVTLRCSPRSGDLSVYWYQQSLDQGLQFLIQYYNGEERAKGNILERFSAQQFPDLHSELNLSSLELGDSALYFCASSVSGRADNEQFFGPGTRLTVL.

The V and J genes are TRBV28 and TRBJ2-7; 7 bases agree with TRBD1. Germline V lookup: CDR1 MDHEN, CDR2 SYDVKM. Trimming at V came to 10 bases and at J to 3 bases, leaving 12 bases not matched to a gene. CDR3 size: 14 residues. The CDR3 DNA reads TGTGCCACCACGGGACAGATAGGAGGCTACGAGCAGTACTTC. This codes for CATTGQIGGYEQYF.

A few counts support this clone. DNA of the CDR3: TGCGCCAGCAGCCGCTTAGCGGGGGGCCTAGCCAAAAACATTCAGTACTTC. Protein sequence: CASSRLAGGLAKNIQYF. This chain joins TRBV4-1 and TRBJ2-4; 10 nucleotides match TRBD2. The CDR3 has 17 amino acids. With V trimmed by 4 bases and J by 0 bases, 6 bases remained unmatched. The V gene's germline CDR1 is MGHRA and CDR2 YSYEKL.

The chain uses TRBV5-6 and TRBJ2-3, with D unresolved. V was trimmed by 0 bases and J by 1 base, leaving 6 bases between them. The germline CDR1 and CDR2 sequences are SGHDT and YYEEEE. The CDR3 consists of 14 residues. CDR3 sequence: CASSLVSGTDTQYF. The CDR3 nucleotides read TGTGCCAGCAGCTTGGTCTCAGGCACAGATACGCAGTATTTT.